A selection of T cell receptor beta chains follows, all from one sample in a study of blood T cell repertoires in COVID-19. TCRdb's copy holds only in-frame clones and misses some; the assay was immunoSEQ multiplex PCR. The sample contains a few hundred thousand clones, about 92% of which appear only once. Sequencing used PBMCs or T cells enriched from blood (not recorded which). These receptors were collected from a man younger than 35 who had recovered from COVID-19. The CDR3 runs from the conserved cysteine through the conserved F or W. D genes are given only for firm matches. The size field is filled for only some rows; it gives once, few, many or a size class.

>.|TRBJ1-4|TRBD1|TRBV15
CATSRGDRGREKLFF
TGTGCCACCAGCAGAGGGGACAGGGGACGGGAAAAACTGTTTTTT
>.|TRBJ2-3|TRBD2|TRBV5-1
CASCRGTPSGTSGGDTQYF
TGCGCCAGCTGTAGAGGGACTCCAAGTGGGACTAGCGGAGGGGATACGCAGTATTTT
>.|TRBJ1-2|.|TRBV30
CAWSPLGRNYGYTF
TGTGCCTGGAGTCCCTTGGGGAGGAACTATGGCTACACCTTC
>few|TRBJ2-7|TRBD2|TRBV27
CASSFIKVDSGSYEQYF
TGTGCCAGCAGTTTCATTAAGGTAGATAGCGGGAGCTACGAGCAGTACTTC
>.|TRBJ2-7|.|TRBV5-1
CASSSGGRRPDEQYF
TGCGCCAGCAGCTCTGGCGGAAGGAGGCCAGACGAGCAGTACTTC
>.|TRBJ2-5|.|TRBV25-1
CASRSPGSRETQYF
TGTGCCAGCAGGTCTCCGGGGTCTAGGGAGACCCAGTACTTC
>.|TRBJ1-5|.|TRBV3-1/TRBV3-2
CASSQDTGSQPQHF
TGTGCCAGCAGCCAAGACACGGGTAGTCAGCCCCAGCATTTT
>.|TRBJ2-2|.|TRBV6-4
CASPGDTGELFF
TGTGCCAGTCCCGGGGACACCGGGGAGCTGTTTTTT
>.|TRBJ1-2|TRBD1|TRBV2
CASSGQGPYGYTF
TGTGCCAGCAGCGGACAGGGGCCCTATGGCTACACCTTC
>.|TRBJ1-1|.|TRBV27
CATLNLNTEAFF
TGTGCCACCCTAAACCTGAACACTGAAGCTTTCTTT
>.|TRBJ2-7|TRBD2|TRBV27
CASSPGLAGPYEQYF
TGTGCCAGCAGTCCGGGACTAGCGGGCCCCTACGAGCAGTACTTC
>.|TRBJ1-5|.|TRBV10-3
CAISESGGSSNQPQHF
TGTGCCATCAGTGAGTCGGGGGGAAGTAGCAATCAGCCCCAGCATTTT
>.|TRBJ2-1|TRBD2|TRBV4-1
CASSQGPGLAGGSYNEQFF
TGCGCCAGCAGCCAGGGACCGGGACTAGCGGGGGGATCCTACAATGAGCAGTTCTTC
>.|TRBJ2-5|.|TRBV11-2
CASSSQRGRAGHQETQYF
TGTGCCAGCAGCTCCCAAAGGGGAAGGGCAGGGCACCAAGAGACCCAGTACTTC
>.|TRBJ1-5|.|TRBV27
CASSYSNQPQHF
TGTGCCAGCAGCTATAGCAATCAGCCCCAGCATTTT
>.|TRBJ2-7|.|TRBV2
CASSGSTGPYEQYF
TGTGCCAGCAGTGGTTCAACCGGTCCCTACGAGCAGTACTTC
>.|TRBJ2-5|.|TRBV28
CASSLYPAGETQYF
TGTGCCAGCAGTTTATATCCAGCGGGAGAGACCCAGTACTTC
>.|TRBJ2-5|TRBD1|TRBV10-3
CAISYGQAEETQYF
TGTGCCATCAGTTACGGACAGGCCGAAGAGACCCAGTACTTC
>.|TRBJ2-7|TRBD1|TRBV3-1/TRBV3-2
CASSQEGYRGREQYF
TGTGCCAGCAGCCAAGAGGGCTACAGGGGGCGGGAGCAGTACTTC
>.|TRBJ1-3|.|TRBV20-1
CSATSGNTIYF
TGCAGTGCTACAAGCGGAAACACCATATATTTT
>.|TRBJ1-3|.|TRBV5-5
CASSLGVYSGNTIYF
TGTGCCAGCAGCTTAGGGGTCTACTCTGGAAACACCATATATTTT
>.|TRBJ1-1|TRBD1|TRBV18
CASSIGQGINGAFF
TGTGCCAGCTCAATCGGACAGGGGATTAATGGAGCTTTCTTT
>.|TRBJ1-2|.|TRBV3-1/TRBV3-2
CASSQDGRGSANYGYTF
TGTGCCAGCAGCCAAGACGGGAGGGGGTCGGCTAACTATGGCTACACCTTC
>once|TRBJ1-2|TRBD1|TRBV19
CASSTGGLGYGYTF
TGTGCCAGTAGTACAGGGGGTTTGGGCTATGGCTACACCTTC
>.|TRBJ1-5|.|TRBV10-2
CASSESRDNNQPQHF
TGCGCCAGCAGTGAGTCGCGAGACAATAATCAGCCCCAGCATTTT
>once|TRBJ2-1|.|TRBV3-1/TRBV3-2
CASSQVGGARFDEQFF
TGTGCCAGCAGCCAAGTAGGCGGGGCACGCTTCGATGAGCAGTTCTTC
>.|TRBJ2-1|TRBD2|TRBV9
CASSEGLAGSYNEQFF
TGTGCCAGCAGCGAGGGACTAGCGGGCTCCTACAATGAGCAGTTCTTC